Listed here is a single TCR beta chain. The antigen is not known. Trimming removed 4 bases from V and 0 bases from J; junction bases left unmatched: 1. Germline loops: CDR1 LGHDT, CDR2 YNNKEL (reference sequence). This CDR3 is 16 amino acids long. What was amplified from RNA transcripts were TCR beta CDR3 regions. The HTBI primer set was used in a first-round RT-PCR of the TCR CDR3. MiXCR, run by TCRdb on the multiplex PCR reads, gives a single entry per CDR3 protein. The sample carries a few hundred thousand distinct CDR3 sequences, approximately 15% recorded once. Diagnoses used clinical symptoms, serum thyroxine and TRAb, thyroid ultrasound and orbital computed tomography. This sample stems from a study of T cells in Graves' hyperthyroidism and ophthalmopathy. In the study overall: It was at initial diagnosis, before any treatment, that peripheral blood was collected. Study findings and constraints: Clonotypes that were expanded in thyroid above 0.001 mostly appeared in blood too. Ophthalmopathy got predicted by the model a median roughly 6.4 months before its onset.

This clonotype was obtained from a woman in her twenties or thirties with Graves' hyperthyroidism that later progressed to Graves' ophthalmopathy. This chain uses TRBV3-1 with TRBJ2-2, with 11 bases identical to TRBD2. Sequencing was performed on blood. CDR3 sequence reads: CASSLAGGTNTGELFF. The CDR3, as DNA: TGTGCCAGCAGCCTAGCGGGAGGGACGAACACCGGGGAGCTGTTTTTT.